Ten or more counts support the clone carrying this T cell receptor (beta chain). Germline CDR1 is LGHDT and CDR2 is YNNKEL (reference sequence). The CDR3 length is 15 residues. V was trimmed by 1 base and J by 4 bases, leaving 13 bases between them. TCRdb reanalyzed the PCR reads via MiXCR. The sample has fewer than 70,000 clones; just under 30% are singletons. The data are from a study of metastatic and nonmetastatic thyroid tumors. Overall study context: Repertoires of blood and of tissue (tumor or nodule) from malignant and benign thyroid patients were compared.

Ahead of thyroid surgery, no patient had received treatment of any kind. The chain employs TRBV3-1 and TRBJ1-2; perhaps TRBD1 as D (5 bases). The receptor was isolated from a female donor with papillary thyroid cancer or a benign thyroid nodule (not recorded which). Some clones in this sample may be carry-over from other donors' samples. Sequencing was done on a sample of blood. CDR3 nucleotides: TGTGCCAGCAGCCAAGGGACTTTCGGGGGCTATGGCTACACCTTC. It yields the protein CASSQGTFGGYGYTF.